This T cell receptor (beta chain) was documented in a study of T cells after yellow fever vaccination. Study findings and constraints: High-abundance clonotypes from the bulk population could contaminate FACS-sorted repertoires.

5'RACE template switching generated TCR cDNA, adding a universal primer site and UMIs. One entry per CDR3 protein, called by TCRdb with MiXCR from the 5' RACE reads. The table has roughly 500,000 distinct CDR3 sequences, 15% to 20% seen once; the top ten hold around an eighth. There are a few counts of this clonotype. The antigen is not known. V gave up 5 bases and J gave up 3 bases; unmatched junction bases: 9. The CDR3 runs to 19 residues. The germline CDR1 and CDR2 sequences are SGHAT and FQNNGV. The specimen was PBMCs, collected 15 days after the yellow fever booster vaccination. V usage is TRBV11-2 and J usage is TRBJ2-2; 16 nucleotides match TRBD2. The origin of this receptor is a man younger than 40 who received the YFV17D yellow fever vaccine. The CDR3 coding sequence is TGTGCCAGCAGCGCTCCCGGGACTAGCGGGAGGGTGTACACCGGGGAGCTGTTTTTT. Translation: CASSAPGTSGRVYTGELFF.